This T cell receptor (beta chain) was recovered during a study of vaccination and CD4 T cells after COVID-19. Study-wide context: Overlapping spike peptides from SARS-CoV-2, HCoV-NL63, HCoV-OC43 and HCoV-229E served to stimulate the cells.

The V end was cut by 8 bases, the J end by 0 bases, with 16 bases between. Germline CDR1 DFQATT, CDR2 SNEGSKA (reference sequence). The CDR3 loop spans 14 amino acids. With the Oncomine TCR Beta short-read assay, DNA from cultured CD4+ T cells was sequenced. Genomic DNA was drawn out of CD4+ T cells grown in culture. TCRdb itself ran the PCR reads through MiXCR, one entry per CDR3 protein. This sample yields fewer than 20,000 distinct CDR3 sequences, of which more than 45% are seen a single time; around 20% belongs to the top ten. Time point in this sample: late sampling 161 to 241 days after vaccination in three convalescent patients. Treatment meaning: roughly 10-day PBMC culture with coronavirus spike peptide pools or control peptides (ViraFEST assay). Concerning this clonotype itself: The antigen is not known.

The sequences come from CD4+ T cells from blood, cultured in vitro, collected about 7 months after SARS-CoV-2 vaccination. The receptor comes from a human donor who had recovered from COVID-19. The chain joins TRBV20-1 to TRBJ1-1, with TRBD1 as a possible D gene (5 bases). The CDR3 protein is CSTSIGAVNTEAFF. In nucleotides, the CDR3 is TGCAGTACTTCGATTGGGGCGGTGAACACTGAAGCTTTCTTT.